One and the same sample provided the 30 T cell receptor beta chains below, sequenced in a study of OX40 agonist ivuxolimab in advanced cancers. The data were produced by immunoSEQ multiplex PCR, yet TCRdb's version contains in-frame clones alone and is incomplete. The top ten hold about 1.6% of the sample, which has approximately 72,000 clones, 65% to 90% seen once. This sample comprised CD4+ or CD8+ T cells sorted from blood, obtained in a trial of the OX40 agonist ivuxolimab. Source of these receptors: an adult with an advanced solid tumor such as melanoma, head and neck, liver or kidney cancer.

This clone was detected a few times. This sequence joins TRBV2 and TRBJ2-1; the match to TRBD2 covers 10 bases. CDR3 length: 14 amino acids. V lost 7 bases, J lost 11 bases, and 11 bases stayed unmatched. Germline lookup yields CDR1 SNHLY and CDR2 FYNNEI. In nucleotides, the CDR3 is TGTGCCAGCAACCCAGCGGGAGGGGAAATGAAGCAGTTCTTC. This translates into CASNPAGGEMKQFF.

The CDR3 DNA reads TGTGCCAGCAGTTTAAGTGCGGGGCGCGGCTACACCTTC. Its translation is CASSLSAGRGYTF. The chain has TRBV28 and TRBJ1-2, with D possibly matching TRBD1 (5 bases). The CDR3 spans 13 residues. Trimming removed 2 bases at V and 8 bases at J, with 12 bases between. Germline V gene lookup returns CDR1 MDHEN and CDR2 SYDVKM.

This chain links TRBV11-2 with TRBJ2-7; TRBD2 matches 7 bases. Trimming cost V 1 base and J 0 bases; bases outside gene matches: 9. Looked up from germline, CDR1 is SGHAT and CDR2 is FQNNGV. The CDR3 consists of 17 residues. CDR3 protein: CASSLVWGGRPSYEQYF. The CDR3, as DNA: TGTGCCAGCAGCTTAGTGTGGGGCGGGAGACCCTCCTACGAGCAGTACTTC.

This clone is labeled as medium-sized. The chain employs TRBV9 and TRBJ2-1; no clear D. CDR1 is SGDLS, CDR2 YYNGEE, per germline. The CDR3 is 14 residues long. Trimming removed 2 bases from V and 4 bases from J, with 10 bases in between. CDR3 protein: CASSVRPIYNEQFF. CDR3 sequence (DNA): TGTGCCAGCAGCGTCAGACCGATTTACAATGAGCAGTTCTTC.

This chain joins TRBV30 and TRBJ2-1; TRBD2 is a possible D gene (6 bases). Trimming took 0 bases from V and 9 from J, leaving 15 bases between them. This CDR3 spans 14 amino acids. CDR1 and CDR2 (germline): GTSNPN, SVGIG (reference sequence). Here the CDR3 DNA reads TGTGCCTGGAGTGTAGACCCCGGGGGAGGTGAGCAGTTCTTC. Translation gives CAWSVDPGGGEQFF.

This clone was counted between two and nine times. The rearrangement joins TRBV19 to TRBJ1-6; D unresolved. The CDR3 is made up of 12 amino acids. In germline, CDR1 is LNHDA, CDR2 SQIVND (reference sequence). V was trimmed by 9 bases and J by 7 bases, leaving 10 bases between them. CDR3: CASQTANSPLHF. Here the CDR3 DNA reads TGTGCCAGCCAAACCGCCAATTCACCCCTCCACTTT. Full variable domain (outside the CDR3, taken from reference TRBV19 and TRBJ1-6): DGGITQSPKYLFRKEGQNVTLSCEQNLNHDAMYWYRQDPGQGLRLIYYSQIVNDFQKGDIAEGYSVSREKKESFPLTVTSAQKNPTAFYLCASQTANSPLHFGNGTRLTVT.

In its sample, this clone was seen once. The chain links TRBV7-9 to TRBJ2-7; D is possibly TRBD1 or TRBD2 (9 bases each). Germline V CDR1 and CDR2: SEHNR, FQNEAQ (reference sequence). With 5 bases removed from V and 4 bases from J, the gap between germline ends came to 27 bases. The CDR3 runs 18 residues. CDR3 region: CASSKRTGDSSGTYEQYF. In nucleotides, the CDR3 is TGTGCCAGCAGCAAGAGGACAGGGGATTCTAGCGGGACTTACGAGCAGTACTTC.

This chain joins TRBV5-8 and TRBJ2-7; D is unclear. Trimming stripped 2 bases from V and 2 bases from J, with 8 bases between. CDR1 and CDR2 (germline): SGHTS, YDEGEE. CDR3 length: 13 residues. CDR3 sequence: CASSFFYTYEQYF. The CDR3 nucleotides read TGTGCCAGCAGCTTTTTCTACACCTACGAGCAGTACTTC.

The rearrangement links TRBV9 to TRBJ2-1; 9 bases line up with TRBD1. The CDR3 covers 15 residues. CDR1 SGDLS and CDR2 YYNGEE come from the germline V gene. The ends lost 3 bases at V and 8 bases at J; junction bases unmatched: 9. The CDR3 region is CASSGSQGAHDEQFF. The CDR3 DNA sequence: TGTGCCAGCAGCGGGTCACAGGGGGCGCACGATGAGCAGTTCTTC.

The chain links TRBV5-5 to TRBJ2-1; 8 bases are shared with TRBD2. The CDR3 has 15 residues. Germline CDR1 reads SGHKS; CDR2 reads YYEKEE (reference sequence). V gave up 1 base and J gave up 7 bases; unmatched junction bases: 7. The CDR3 is CASSLRPSGLNEQFF. In DNA form, the CDR3 reads TGTGCCAGCAGCTTGAGACCTAGCGGGTTAAATGAGCAGTTCTTC.

This clone has more than one count but fewer than ten. The CDR3 nucleotides read TGTGCCATCAGTGAGTCTGACAGGAGCGAGCAGTACTTC. This translates into CAISESDRSEQYF. J is TRBJ2-7 and V is TRBV10-3; D might be TRBD1 (6 bases). The CDR3 sequence is 13 residues long. V was trimmed by 0 bases and J by 6 bases, leaving 9 bases between them. Germline CDR1 ENHRY, CDR2 SYGVKD.

The gene calls are TRBV29-1 and TRBJ1-1, with D possibly being TRBD1 (5 bases). CDR1 and CDR2 from the germline V gene are SQVTM and ANQGSEA. V was clipped by 4 bases and J by 14 bases, with 14 bases between them. The CDR3 is made up of 10 amino acids. The CDR3 nucleotides read TGCAGCGTTGCGAGGGATGGGGCCTTCTTT. It translates to CSVARDGAFF. Full variable domain (remainder filled in from reference TRBV29-1 and TRBJ1-1): SAVISQKPSRDICQRGTSLTIQCQVDSQVTMMFWYRQQPGQSLTLIATANQGSEATYESGFVIDKFPISRPNLTFSTLTVSNMSPEDSSIYLCSVARDGAFFGQGTRLTVV.

The chain is built from TRBV7-9 and TRBJ1-3, with D uncertain. Trimming shortened V by 1 base and J by 4 bases, and 14 bases separated the two germline ends. The CDR3 loop spans 16 amino acids. The germline CDR1 and CDR2 sequences are SEHNR and FQNEAQ (reference sequence). DNA for the CDR3: TGTGCCAGCAGCTTAGTTGGAAGGAGGCCCGGAAACACCATATATTTT. Encoded protein: CASSLVGRRPGNTIYF.

The gene calls are TRBV6-5 and TRBJ2-3; 10 bases agree with TRBD1. Germline lookup yields CDR1 MNHEY and CDR2 SVGAGI. V was pared by 5 bases and J by 4 bases, with 3 bases of the junction left unmatched. The CDR3 spans 14 residues. The CDR3 bases are TGTGCCAGCAGTGGACAGGGGGTAGCAGATACGCAGTATTTT. The encoded protein is CASSGQGVADTQYF.

V is TRBV7-9 and J is TRBJ2-2; 11 nucleotides agree with TRBD2. Germline assignment: CDR1 SEHNR and CDR2 FQNEAQ (reference sequence). The CDR3 length is 16 residues. The CDR3 loop reads CTVLTTSGMIGGELFF. In nucleotides, the CDR3 is TGTACCGTGTTGACGACTAGCGGGATGATAGGTGGGGAGCTGTTTTTT.

The table lists this clone with a count of one. V usage is TRBV7-2 and J usage is TRBJ1-2; D perhaps matches TRBD1 (6 bases). V lost 4 bases to trimming and J lost 8 bases, with 14 bases between them. CDR1 is SGHTA and CDR2 is FQGNSA in the germline V gene. This CDR3 is built from 13 residues. CDR3 sequence reads: CASSSGADQGYTF. The CDR3 nucleotides read TGTGCCAGCAGCTCAGGGGCCGATCAGGGCTACACCTTC.

The chain employs TRBV27 and TRBJ2-3; 7 bases agree with TRBD1. The CDR3 runs 14 residues. The V gene end was trimmed by 5 bases and the J gene end by 1 base; junction bases not matched to a gene: 3. The germline CDR1 and CDR2 sequences are MNHEY and SMNVEV (reference sequence). The CDR3 loop is CASSRTGGTDTQYF. Written as DNA, the CDR3 is TGTGCCAGCAGTCGGACAGGAGGCACAGATACGCAGTATTTT.

This chain connects TRBV10-2 to TRBJ1-5; D remains ambiguous. In germline, CDR1 is WSHSY, CDR2 SAAADI. The CDR3 has 16 amino acids. Between the trimmed V and J ends, which lost 2 bases and 7 bases, there was a span of 18 bases. The CDR3 region has the DNA TGCGCCAGCAGTGAGAACTTTGGAGGGATGGGACAGCCCCAGCATTTT. Translating it yields CASSENFGGMGQPQHF.

The V gene is TRBV5-1, the J gene TRBJ1-1; a possible D gene is TRBD1 (5 bases). This CDR3 region has 15 residues. V lost 4 bases, J lost 0 bases, and 13 bases lay in between. Germline values: CDR1 SGHRS, CDR2 YFSETQ. The CDR3 nucleotides are TGCGCCAGCAGCCCAGGGACGGACCTGAACACTGAAGCTTTCTTT. Encoded protein: CASSPGTDLNTEAFF.

This sequence joins TRBV29-1 and TRBJ1-1; D uncertain. The CDR3 covers 11 residues. With 6 bases removed from V and 4 bases from J, the gap between germline ends came to 9 bases. Germline values: CDR1 SQVTM, CDR2 ANQGSEA. The CDR3 protein is CSVGVSTEAFF. Written as DNA, the CDR3 is TGCAGCGTGGGAGTAAGCACTGAAGCTTTCTTT.

The V and J genes are TRBV6-4 and TRBJ2-3; a weak D match, TRBD1 (5 bases). The CDR3 is 14 residues long. Deletions cut 4 bases from V and 1 base from J, with 9 bases between. Germline V gene data show CDR1 as MRHNA and CDR2 as SNTAGT. The CDR3 DNA reads TGTGCCAGCAGTGTTGACAGAGGCACAGATACGCAGTATTTT. Residues: CASSVDRGTDTQYF.

The CDR3 sequence: CASSYKSRGDGYTF. CDR3 in DNA: TGTGCCAGCAGTTACAAGAGCAGGGGGGATGGCTACACCTTC. V usage is TRBV6-5 and J usage is TRBJ1-2; the match to TRBD1 covers 7 bases. V trimming: 2 bases; J trimming: 6 bases; junction bases outside the gene matches: 6. Germline V gene lookup returns CDR1 MNHEY and CDR2 SVGAGI. The CDR3 contains 14 residues.

The chain has TRBV28 and TRBJ1-2, with 9 bases fitting TRBD1. Germline CDR1 and CDR2: MDHEN and SYDVKM. V lost 6 bases to trimming and J lost 4 bases; unmatched junction nucleotides: 12. This CDR3 is 16 amino acids long. In nucleotides, the CDR3 is TGTGCCAGCAGCACCCAGCCGGGACAGGGCCCCTATGGCTACACCTTC. Its translation is CASSTQPGQGPYGYTF.

The chain has TRBV4-1 and TRBJ2-7, with 7 positions matching TRBD2. V trimming: 0 bases; J trimming: 0 bases; junction bases outside the gene matches: 8. CDR1 is MGHRA and CDR2 is YSYEKL in the germline V gene. The CDR3 extends over 17 amino acids. CDR3 nucleotides: TGCGCCAGCAGCCAAGATTTAACTAGCGTCGACTCCTACGAGCAGTACTTC. It specifies CASSQDLTSVDSYEQYF.

Of note for this clone: This same CDR3 is encoded by further DNA sequences in the sample. This chain links TRBV2 with TRBJ2-7; 7 positions match TRBD2. The CDR3 has 14 amino acids. After removal of 7 bases from V and 0 bases from J, the junction contained 6 bases not matched to a gene. Germline CDR1 and CDR2: SNHLY and FYNNEI. The CDR3 here is CASTPRGSSYEQYF. DNA of the CDR3: TGTGCCAGCACCCCCCGCGGGAGCTCCTACGAGCAGTACTTC.

J is TRBJ1-1 and V is TRBV10-1; D ambiguous. Germline CDR1 and CDR2: WNHNN and SYGVQD (reference sequence). V was pared by 2 bases and J by 3 bases, with 7 bases between. CDR3 length: 13 residues. The CDR3 DNA reads as TGCGCCAGCAGTGAGCAGAGAGACACTGAAGCTTTCTTT. This gives the protein CASSEQRDTEAFF.

The V call is TRBV25-1, the J call TRBJ1-1, with a tentative D call TRBD1 (6 bases). Germline V gene data show CDR1 as MGHDK and CDR2 as SYGVNS. V was cut by 6 bases and J by 2 bases, with 7 bases left in between. The CDR3 contains 12 residues. The CDR3 region has the DNA TGTGCCAGCAGGGACAGAAACACTGAAGCTTTCTTT. Translation: CASRDRNTEAFF.

The sample holds a few counts of this clone. This chain uses TRBV5-4 with TRBJ1-2; D is unresolved. Germline CDR1 is SGHNT and CDR2 is YYREEE (reference sequence). This CDR3 has 13 amino acids. V gave up 0 bases and J gave up 8 bases, with 11 bases separating them. CDR3 in DNA: TGTGCCAGCAGCTTGGAGACAACAGAAGGCTACACCTTC. Protein: CASSLETTEGYTF.

The gene calls are TRBV5-1 and TRBJ2-4, with 7 positions matching TRBD2. Germline trimming cut 0 bases from V and 8 bases from J; bases unmatched to any gene: 5. From germline, CDR1 is SGHRS and CDR2 YFSETQ. The CDR3 is 14 amino acids. CDR3 protein: CASSLGSREDIQYF. The DNA of the CDR3 is TGCGCCAGCAGCTTGGGTTCCCGGGAGGACATTCAGTACTTC.

This clone turned up a few times. The chain links TRBV28 to TRBJ1-5; D perhaps matches TRBD1 (5 bases). The germline V and J ends were trimmed by 3 bases and 1 base, with 19 bases remaining between them. The CDR3 extends over 18 amino acids. The germline V gene has CDR1 MDHEN and CDR2 SYDVKM. CDR3: CASSFTLGDEGSNQPQHF. The CDR3 DNA reads TGTGCCAGCAGTTTCACCCTGGGGGATGAGGGGAGCAATCAGCCCCAGCATTTT.